The rows below give T cell receptor beta chains drawn from one sample of a study of beta chain features in type 1 diabetes. The protocol was immunoSEQ multiplex PCR, while the TCRdb copy is restricted to in-frame clones and leaves out a portion. The data contain hundreds of thousands of clones, around 16% of them singletons. The sample was naive CD4+ T cells from blood. Receptor source: a man aged 18 to 29 in good health. Both conserved end residues are part of each CDR3. Each record gives: D gene, clone size, J gene, CDR3 length, V gene, CDR3 protein, CDR3 DNA. The D gene is left open where the match is weak. The size field is filled for only some rows; it gives once, few, many or a size class.

>TRBD1|-|TRBJ2-3|16|TRBV27
CASSLFGQGFGDTQYF
TGTGCCAGCAGTTTATTTGGACAGGGCTTTGGGGATACGCAGTATTTT
>-|-|TRBJ1-4|14|TRBV5-1
CASSPQGRDEKLFF
TGCGCCAGCAGCCCTCAGGGGAGGGATGAAAAACTGTTTTTT
>-|few|TRBJ2-5|14|TRBV6-5
CASPLRSGPETQYF
TGTGCCAGCCCCCTAAGGTCAGGGCCGGAGACCCAGTACTTC
>-|few|TRBJ2-6|14|TRBV6-6
CASSYTGGANVLTF
TGTGCCAGCAGTTACACGGGGGGGGCCAACGTCCTGACTTTC
>TRBD1|-|TRBJ2-6|16|TRBV28
CASRGQDLSGANVLTF
TGTGCCAGCAGGGGACAGGACCTCTCTGGGGCCAACGTCCTGACTTTC
>TRBD2|-|TRBJ2-1|15|TRBV2
CASSVPLANYNEQFF
TGTGCCAGCAGTGTGCCACTAGCGAACTACAATGAGCAGTTCTTC
>-|few|TRBJ1-6|14|TRBV5-1
CASSLPVEGSPLHF
TGCGCCAGCAGCTTACCCGTCGAGGGCTCACCCCTCCACTTT
>-|few|TRBJ2-5|13|TRBV4-3
CASSQDGKGTQYF
TGCGCCAGCAGCCAAGACGGCAAAGGGACCCAGTACTTC
>TRBD2|few|TRBJ2-5|14|TRBV27
CASSSGTSGGSQYF
TGTGCCAGCAGTTCCGGGACTAGCGGGGGGTCACAGTACTTC
>-|few|TRBJ2-7|14|TRBV10-3
CAISESRDAYEQYF
TGTGCCATCAGTGAGAGCAGGGACGCCTACGAGCAGTACTTC
>-|-|TRBJ2-5|16|TRBV7-9
CASSGSGNTRRETQYF
TGTGCCAGCAGCGGGTCGGGGAACACTCGGCGAGAGACCCAGTACTTC
>TRBD2|-|TRBJ2-5|13|TRBV7-3
CASSTSGQGTQYF
TGTGCCAGCAGCACTAGCGGCCAAGGGACCCAGTACTTC
>TRBD1|-|TRBJ1-2|13|TRBV5-6
CASSADRALGYTF
TGTGCCAGCAGCGCAGACAGGGCACTAGGCTACACCTTC
>-|few|TRBJ2-5|14|TRBV19
CASRLDRWQETQYF
TGTGCCAGCCGTCTCGATCGGTGGCAAGAGACCCAGTACTTC
>-|-|TRBJ1-1|14|TRBV5-1
CASSLVRGPTEAFF
TGCGCCAGCAGCTTGGTGAGGGGTCCCACTGAAGCTTTCTTT
>-|few|TRBJ2-7|15|TRBV6-6
CASSYLDTGSYEQYF
TGTGCCAGCAGTTACCTTGATACAGGGTCCTACGAGCAGTACTTC
>-|-|TRBJ2-1|17|TRBV21-1
CASSLTRLAGGYNEQFF
TGTGCCAGCAGCCTTACCCGCCTAGCGGGAGGGTACAATGAGCAGTTCTTC
>TRBD1|few|TRBJ1-1|13|TRBV19
CASRQGASTEAFF
TGTGCCAGTCGACAGGGGGCCTCGACTGAAGCTTTCTTT
>-|few|TRBJ2-1|12|TRBV2
CARGRGYNEQFF
TGTGCCCGGGGTAGGGGCTACAATGAGCAGTTCTTC
>-|-|TRBJ2-7|11|TRBV20-1
CSGGGGYEQYF
TGCAGTGGTGGGGGCGGCTACGAGCAGTACTTC
>-|-|TRBJ2-7|14|TRBV7-9
CASTPTGSSYEQYF
TGTGCCAGCACCCCCACAGGGTCCTCCTACGAGCAGTACTTC
>-|few|TRBJ1-6|15|TRBV2
CASSGGGVGNSPLHF
TGTGCCAGCAGTGGTGGAGGGGTGGGTAATTCACCCCTCCACTTT